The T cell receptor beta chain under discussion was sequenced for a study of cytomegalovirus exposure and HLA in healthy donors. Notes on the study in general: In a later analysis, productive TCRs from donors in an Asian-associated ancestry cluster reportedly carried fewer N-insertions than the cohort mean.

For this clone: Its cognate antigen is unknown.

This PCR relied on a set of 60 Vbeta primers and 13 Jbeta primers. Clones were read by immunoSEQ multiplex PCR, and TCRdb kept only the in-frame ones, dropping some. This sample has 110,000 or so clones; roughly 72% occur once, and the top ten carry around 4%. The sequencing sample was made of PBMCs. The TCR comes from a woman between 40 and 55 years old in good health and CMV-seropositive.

CDR3 sequence: CASSARAGNGELFF. CDR3 sequence (DNA): TGTGCCAGCAGCGCTAGGGCAGGGAACGGGGAGCTGTTTTTT. The rearrangement uses TRBV7-3 and TRBJ2-2; D may be TRBD1 (5 bases). The germline V gene encodes CDR1 SGHTA and CDR2 FQGTGA. Trimming removed 5 bases from V and 7 bases from J, with 14 bases in between. This CDR3 spans 14 amino acids.